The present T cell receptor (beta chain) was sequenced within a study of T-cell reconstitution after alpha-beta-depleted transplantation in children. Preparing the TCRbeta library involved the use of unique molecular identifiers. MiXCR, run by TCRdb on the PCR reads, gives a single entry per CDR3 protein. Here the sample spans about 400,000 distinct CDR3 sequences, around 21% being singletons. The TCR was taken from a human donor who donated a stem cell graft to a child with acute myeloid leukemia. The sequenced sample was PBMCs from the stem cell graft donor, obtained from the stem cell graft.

CDR3 loop: CSVKSGTGGNEQFF. In DNA, the CDR3 is TGCAGCGTTAAGTCCGGGACAGGGGGCAATGAGCAGTTCTTC. The chain links TRBV29-1 to TRBJ2-1, with TRBD1 identical over 11 bases. CDR1 is SQVTM and CDR2 is ANQGSEA in the germline V gene. The CDR3 length is 14 residues. Trimming at V came to 5 bases and at J to 6 bases, leaving 6 bases not matched to a gene.